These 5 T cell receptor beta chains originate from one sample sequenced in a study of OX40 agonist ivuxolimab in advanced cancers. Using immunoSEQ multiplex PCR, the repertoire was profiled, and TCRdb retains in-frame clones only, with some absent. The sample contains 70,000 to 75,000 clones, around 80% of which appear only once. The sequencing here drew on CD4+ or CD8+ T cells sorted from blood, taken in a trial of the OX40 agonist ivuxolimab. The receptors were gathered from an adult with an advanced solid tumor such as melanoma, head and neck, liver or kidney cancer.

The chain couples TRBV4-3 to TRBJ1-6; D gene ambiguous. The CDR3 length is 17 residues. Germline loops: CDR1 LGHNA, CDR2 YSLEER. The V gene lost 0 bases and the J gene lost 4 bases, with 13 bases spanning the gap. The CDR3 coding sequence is TGCGCCAGCAGCCAAGAAAACGATATGGGGTATAATTCACCCCTCCACTTT. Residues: CASSQENDMGYNSPLHF.

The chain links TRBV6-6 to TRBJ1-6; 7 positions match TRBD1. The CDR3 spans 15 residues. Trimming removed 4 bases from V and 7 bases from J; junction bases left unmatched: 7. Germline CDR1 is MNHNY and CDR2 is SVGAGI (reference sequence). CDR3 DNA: TGTGCCAGCAGTTTTGAGGGCAGGGGGAATTCACCCCTCCACTTT. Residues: CASSFEGRGNSPLHF.

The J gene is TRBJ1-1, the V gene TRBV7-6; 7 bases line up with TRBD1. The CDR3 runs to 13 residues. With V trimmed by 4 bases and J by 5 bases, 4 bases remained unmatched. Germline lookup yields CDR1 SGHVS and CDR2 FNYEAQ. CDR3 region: CASSYSRGTEAFF. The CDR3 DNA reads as TGTGCCAGCAGCTATAGCAGGGGGACTGAAGCTTTCTTT.

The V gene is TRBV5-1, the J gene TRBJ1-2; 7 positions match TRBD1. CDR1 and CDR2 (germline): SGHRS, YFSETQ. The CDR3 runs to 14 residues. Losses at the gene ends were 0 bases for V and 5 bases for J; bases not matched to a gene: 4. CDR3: CASSLGTGRYGYTF. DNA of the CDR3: TGCGCCAGCAGCTTGGGGACAGGAAGGTATGGCTACACCTTC.

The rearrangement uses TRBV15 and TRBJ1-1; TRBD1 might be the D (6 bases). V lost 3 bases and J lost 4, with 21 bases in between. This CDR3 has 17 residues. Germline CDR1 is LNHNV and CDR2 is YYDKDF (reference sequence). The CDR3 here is CATSRGHGGAGATEAFF. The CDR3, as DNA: TGTGCCACCAGCAGGGGCCACGGTGGGGCAGGGGCCACTGAAGCTTTCTTT.